The 21 T cell receptor beta chains in this list originate from one sample, sequenced in a study of T cell responses to AZD1222 COVID-19 vaccine. The data were produced by immunoSEQ multiplex PCR, yet TCRdb's version contains in-frame clones alone and is incomplete. The table includes about 190,000 clones, approximately 91% detected once. Sequences were derived from peripheral blood, sampled on day 0 of AZD1222 vaccination. These receptors came from an adult in good health.

CDR3 loop: CASSVTGTGMTEAFF. The CDR3 coding sequence is TGTGCCAGCAGCGTTACCGGGACAGGGATGACTGAAGCTTTCTTT. This chain connects TRBV9 to TRBJ1-1; 9 nucleotides match TRBD1. V was clipped by 2 bases and J by 5 bases; unmatched bases: 7. Per the germline V gene, CDR1 is SGDLS and CDR2 is YYNGEE. The CDR3 totals 15 residues.

This chain uses TRBV28 with TRBJ2-7; tentatively, D is TRBD1 (6 bases). The CDR3 consists of 13 residues. CDR1 and CDR2 from the germline V gene are MDHEN and SYDVKM. Trimming removed 8 bases at V and 0 bases at J, with 11 bases between. CDR3 sequence (DNA): TGTGCCAGCCAACGGGACAACTCCTACGAGCAGTACTTC. Translation gives CASQRDNSYEQYF. Using reference TRBV28 and TRBJ2-7 for the parts outside the CDR3, the full variable domain is DVKVTQSSRYLVKRTGEKVFLECVQDMDHENMFWYRQDPGLGLRLIYFSYDVKMKEKGDIPEGYSVSREKKERFSLILESASTNQTSMYLCASQRDNSYEQYFGPGTRLTVT.

The chain has TRBV9 and TRBJ1-5; D not resolved. Per the germline V gene, CDR1 is SGDLS and CDR2 is YYNGEE. V was pared by 0 bases and J by 7 bases, with 8 bases between. This CDR3 region has 13 residues. CDR3 protein: CASSVAGVQPQHF. The DNA for the CDR3 is TGTGCCAGCAGCGTAGCAGGCGTGCAGCCCCAGCATTTT.

The table lists this clone with a count of one. The V call is TRBV6-5, the J call TRBJ2-3; possibly TRBD1 or TRBD2 for D (5 bases each). The CDR3 totals 14 residues. Germline assignment: CDR1 MNHEY and CDR2 SVGAGI. V shed 6 bases and J shed 1 base, with 11 bases lying between them. The CDR3 DNA reads as TGTGCCAGCAGCGAGGGGCGCGGCACAGATACGCAGTATTTT. This translates into CASSEGRGTDTQYF.

The chain combines TRBV6-2 or TRBV6-3 with TRBJ1-5; D perhaps matches TRBD1 (5 bases). Per the germline V gene, CDR1 is MNHEY and CDR2 is SVGEGT. CDR3 length: 13 amino acids. The V end lost 5 bases, the J end lost 4 bases, and 9 bases lay between the germline ends. CDR3 in amino acids: CASSTDTNQPQHF. Written as DNA, the CDR3 is TGTGCCAGCAGTACGGACACTAATCAGCCCCAGCATTTT.

The rearrangement joins TRBV14 to TRBJ1-1, with D unclear. Germline values: CDR1 SGHDN, CDR2 FVKESK. The CDR3 is 13 residues long. The V and J ends lost 2 bases and 11 bases respectively, with 15 bases between them. The CDR3 spells CASSQYRFGGAFF. In nucleotides, the CDR3 is TGTGCCAGCAGCCAATACCGTTTTGGAGGCGCTTTCTTT.

This chain links TRBV6-5 with TRBJ2-6; D uncertain. This CDR3 region has 16 residues. Germline V gene lookup returns CDR1 MNHEY and CDR2 SVGAGI. V was clipped by 0 bases and J by 0 bases, with 6 bases between them. The CDR3 protein is CASSYSRDSGANVLTF. CDR3 nucleotide sequence: TGTGCCAGCAGTTACTCGAGAGACTCTGGGGCCAACGTCCTGACTTTC.

V usage is TRBV12-3 or TRBV12-4 and J usage is TRBJ2-1; the D is unclear. The germline V and J ends were trimmed by 6 bases and 10 bases, with 10 bases remaining between them. The CDR3 consists of 11 residues. The CDR3 bases are TGTGCCAGCAGATTCGGTTTGGAGCAGTTCTTC. Translated: CASRFGLEQFF.

CDR3 nucleotide sequence: TGTGCCAGCAGTATTCCCCCGGGACTAGCTATAGGCGGGGAGCTGTTTTTT. This gives the protein CASSIPPGLAIGGELFF. The chain recombines TRBV2 with TRBJ2-2; 9 bases fit TRBD2. This CDR3 has 17 residues. Germline CDR1 SNHLY, CDR2 FYNNEI. The V and J ends lost 5 bases and 7 bases, in that order; junction bases with no gene match: 14.

The rearrangement joins TRBV27 to TRBJ1-5; D is unresolved. Germline assignment: CDR1 MNHEY and CDR2 SMNVEV (reference sequence). Trimming took 1 base from V and 2 from J, leaving 9 bases between them. This CDR3 is built from 15 residues. Here the CDR3 DNA reads TGTGCCAGCAGTTTATTTGGTTTCGGCAATCAGCCCCAGCATTTT. It is translated as CASSLFGFGNQPQHF.

The V gene is TRBV20-1, the J gene TRBJ1-1; a possible D gene is TRBD1 (6 bases). From germline, CDR1 is DFQATT and CDR2 SNEGSKA (reference sequence). V was shortened by 3 bases and J by 3 bases, with 11 bases between the two germline ends. This CDR3 is built from 13 residues. This CDR3 reads CSASTTGYTEAFF. Written as DNA, the CDR3 is TGCAGTGCTAGTACGACAGGCTACACTGAAGCTTTCTTT.

This chain uses TRBV28 with TRBJ2-7, with D hard to call. V was pared by 6 bases and J by 0 bases, with 18 bases between. This CDR3 spans 16 amino acids. Germline CDR1 MDHEN, CDR2 SYDVKM. As DNA, the CDR3 is TGTGCCAGCAGATACCACCTAGTGGGTAGCTCCTACGAGCAGTACTTC. It translates to CASRYHLVGSSYEQYF.

The CDR3: CASSLRLSNQPQHF. CDR3 nucleotide sequence: TGTGCCAGCAGTTTGAGGCTTAGCAATCAGCCCCAGCATTTT. This chain connects TRBV28 to TRBJ1-5; D is undetermined. CDR3 length: 14 amino acids. Trimming pared 3 bases from V and 0 bases from J, leaving 6 bases between. Per germline, CDR1 MDHEN and CDR2 SYDVKM.

This clone showed up just once. V and J are TRBV9 and TRBJ2-2, with D perhaps TRBD1 or TRBD2 (5 bases each). V lost 0 bases to trimming and J lost 0 bases, with 12 bases between them. Germline V gives CDR1 SGDLS, CDR2 YYNGEE. The CDR3 sequence is 17 residues long. The CDR3 bases are TGTGCCAGCAGCGTAGCTTTGAGGGGCCCGAACACCGGGGAGCTGTTTTTT. This translates into CASSVALRGPNTGELFF.

The chain uses TRBV9 and TRBJ2-1, with D unresolved. The CDR3 spans 11 residues. V dropped 3 bases and J dropped 8 bases, with 6 bases sitting between them. Per germline, CDR1 SGDLS and CDR2 YYNGEE. The CDR3 loop is CASSGGDEQFF. The CDR3 bases are TGTGCCAGCAGCGGAGGCGATGAGCAGTTCTTC.

V and J are TRBV27 and TRBJ2-7, with a weak D call TRBD1 (6 bases). Per germline, CDR1 MNHEY and CDR2 SMNVEV (reference sequence). V lost 6 bases, J lost 3 bases, and 12 bases lay in between. The CDR3 runs to 13 residues. This CDR3 reads CASRLGGIYEQYF. Here the CDR3 DNA reads TGTGCCAGCAGATTAGGGGGAATCTACGAGCAGTACTTC.

The V call is TRBV7-3, the J call TRBJ2-1; 7 positions agree with TRBD1. V lost 0 bases to trimming and J lost 2 bases; unmatched junction nucleotides: 4. Germline V CDR1 and CDR2: SGHTA, FQGTGA. The CDR3 is 16 amino acids. The CDR3 reads CASSLTPTGAYNEQFF. The CDR3 DNA reads TGTGCCAGCAGCTTAACTCCCACAGGGGCCTACAATGAGCAGTTCTTC.

The chain carries TRBV7-6 and TRBJ1-1, with TRBD1 identical over 10 bases. The CDR3 contains 17 residues. After removal of 5 bases from V and 2 bases from J, the junction contained 11 bases not matched to a gene. Germline V gene lookup returns CDR1 SGHVS and CDR2 FNYEAQ. CDR3 residues: CASSPRQGAYKNTEAFF. The CDR3 DNA reads TGTGCCAGCAGCCCCCGACAGGGGGCCTATAAAAACACTGAAGCTTTCTTT.

This clone appeared once. V usage is TRBV5-8 and J usage is TRBJ2-1; 8 bases fit TRBD1. Germline V CDR1 and CDR2: SGHTS, YDEGEE. The CDR3 contains 14 residues. V shed 7 bases, J shed 9 bases, and the junction held 12 bases outside the gene matches. The CDR3 sequence is CASVRDRSSSEQFF. CDR3 sequence (DNA): TGTGCCAGCGTCCGGGACAGGTCGTCCAGTGAGCAGTTCTTC.

The chain couples TRBV5-1 to TRBJ1-2; D ambiguous. The V end lost 1 base, the J end lost 2 bases, and 9 bases lay between the germline ends. Germline V gene lookup returns CDR1 SGHRS and CDR2 YFSETQ. The CDR3 totals 14 residues. The CDR3 here is CASSLSGRNYGYTF. The CDR3 nucleotides are TGCGCCAGCAGCTTGTCGGGTCGCAACTATGGCTACACCTTC.

V and J are TRBV20-1 and TRBJ1-4, with 7 bases that match TRBD1. CDR3 length: 11 residues. The germline gives CDR1 DFQATT, CDR2 SNEGSKA (reference sequence). V lost 6 bases to trimming and J lost 8 bases; unmatched junction nucleotides: 3. Written as DNA, the CDR3 is TGCAGTGCCACGGACAGGGAAAAACTGTTTTTT. It encodes CSATDREKLFF.